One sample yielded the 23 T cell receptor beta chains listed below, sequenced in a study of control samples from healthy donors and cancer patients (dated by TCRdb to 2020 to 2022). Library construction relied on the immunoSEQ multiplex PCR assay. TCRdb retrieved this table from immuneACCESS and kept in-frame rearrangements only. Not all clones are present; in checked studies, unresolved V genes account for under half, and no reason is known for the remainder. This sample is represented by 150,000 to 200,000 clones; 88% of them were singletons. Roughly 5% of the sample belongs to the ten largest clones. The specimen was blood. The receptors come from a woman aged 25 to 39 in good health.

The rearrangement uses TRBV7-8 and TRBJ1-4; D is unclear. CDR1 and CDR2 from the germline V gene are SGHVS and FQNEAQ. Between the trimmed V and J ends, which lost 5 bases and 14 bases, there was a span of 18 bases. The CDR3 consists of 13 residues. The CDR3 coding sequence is TGTGCCAGCAGCCAAGAACTCAATGGGAATCTGTTTTTT. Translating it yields CASSQELNGNLFF.

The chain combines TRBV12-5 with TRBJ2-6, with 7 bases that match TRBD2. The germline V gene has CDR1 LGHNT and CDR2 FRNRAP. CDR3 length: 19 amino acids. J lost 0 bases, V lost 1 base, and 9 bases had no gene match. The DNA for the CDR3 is TGTGCTAGTGGTTTGGCCTCGGGGGGTAGAAGCTCTGGGGCCAACGTCCTGACTTTC. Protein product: CASGLASGGRSSGANVLTF.

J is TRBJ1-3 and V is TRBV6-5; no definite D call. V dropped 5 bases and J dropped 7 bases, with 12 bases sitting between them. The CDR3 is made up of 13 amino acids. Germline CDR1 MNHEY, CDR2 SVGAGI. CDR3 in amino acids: CASSRQMGNTIYF. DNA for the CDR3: TGTGCCAGCAGTCGACAAATGGGGAACACCATATATTTT.

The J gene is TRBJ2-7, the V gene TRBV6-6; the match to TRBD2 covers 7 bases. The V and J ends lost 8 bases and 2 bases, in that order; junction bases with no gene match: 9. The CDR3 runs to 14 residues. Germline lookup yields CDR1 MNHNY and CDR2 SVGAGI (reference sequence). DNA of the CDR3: TGTGCCAGCGCCGGACTAGTTTATCCCTACGAGCAGTACTTC. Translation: CASAGLVYPYEQYF.

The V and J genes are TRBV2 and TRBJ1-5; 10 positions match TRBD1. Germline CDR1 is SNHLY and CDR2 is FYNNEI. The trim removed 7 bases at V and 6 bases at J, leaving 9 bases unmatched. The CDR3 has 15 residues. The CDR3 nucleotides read TGTGCCAGCACCCGGGACAGGGGATCTGCTCAGCCCCAGCATTTT. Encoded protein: CASTRDRGSAQPQHF.

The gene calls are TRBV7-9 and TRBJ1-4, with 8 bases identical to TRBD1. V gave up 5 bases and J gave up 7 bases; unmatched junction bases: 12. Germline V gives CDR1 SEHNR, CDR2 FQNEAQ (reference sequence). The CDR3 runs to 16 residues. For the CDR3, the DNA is TGTGCCAGCAGCCTCATAGCAGGGGGCGTGGGTGAAAAACTGTTTTTT. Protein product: CASSLIAGGVGEKLFF.

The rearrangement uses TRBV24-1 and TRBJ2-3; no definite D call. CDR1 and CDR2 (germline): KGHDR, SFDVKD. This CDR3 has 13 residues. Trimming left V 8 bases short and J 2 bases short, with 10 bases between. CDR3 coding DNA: TGTGCCACCATAGACTCAGACACAGATACGCAGTATTTT. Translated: CATIDSDTDTQYF.

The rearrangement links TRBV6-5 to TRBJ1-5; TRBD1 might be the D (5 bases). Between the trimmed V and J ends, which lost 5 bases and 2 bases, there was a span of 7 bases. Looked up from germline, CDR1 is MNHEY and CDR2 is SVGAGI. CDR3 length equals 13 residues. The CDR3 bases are TGTGCCAGCAGTCAGGGACGCAATCAGCCCCAGCATTTT. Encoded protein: CASSQGRNQPQHF.

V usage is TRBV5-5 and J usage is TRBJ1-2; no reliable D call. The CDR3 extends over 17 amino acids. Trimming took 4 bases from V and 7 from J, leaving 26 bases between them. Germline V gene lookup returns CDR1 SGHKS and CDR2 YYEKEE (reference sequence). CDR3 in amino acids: CASSPSPTALGPVGYTF. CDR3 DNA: TGTGCCAGCAGCCCAAGCCCCACAGCTCTGGGTCCTGTTGGCTACACCTTC.

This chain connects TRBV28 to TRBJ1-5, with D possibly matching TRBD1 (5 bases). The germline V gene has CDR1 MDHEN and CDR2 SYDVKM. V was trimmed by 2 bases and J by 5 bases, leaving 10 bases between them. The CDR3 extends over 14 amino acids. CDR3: CASSLRGRYQPQHF. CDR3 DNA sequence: TGTGCCAGCAGTTTAAGGGGCAGATATCAGCCCCAGCATTTT. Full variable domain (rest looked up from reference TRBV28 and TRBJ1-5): DVKVTQSSRYLVKRTGEKVFLECVQDMDHENMFWYRQDPGLGLRLIYFSYDVKMKEKGDIPEGYSVSREKKERFSLILESASTNQTSMYLCASSLRGRYQPQHFGDGTRLSIL.

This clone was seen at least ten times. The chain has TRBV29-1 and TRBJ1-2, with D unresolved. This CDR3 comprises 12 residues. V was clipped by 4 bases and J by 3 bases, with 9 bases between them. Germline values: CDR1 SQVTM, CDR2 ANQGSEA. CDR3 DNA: TGCAGCGTTGGCAAGGTTTACTATGGCTACACCTTC. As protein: CSVGKVYYGYTF.

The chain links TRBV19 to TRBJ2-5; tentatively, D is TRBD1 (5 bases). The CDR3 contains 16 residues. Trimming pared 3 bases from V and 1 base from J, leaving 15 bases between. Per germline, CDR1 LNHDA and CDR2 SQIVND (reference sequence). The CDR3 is CASSILGRVGQETQYF. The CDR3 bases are TGTGCCAGTAGTATCCTGGGCAGGGTGGGCCAAGAGACCCAGTACTTC.

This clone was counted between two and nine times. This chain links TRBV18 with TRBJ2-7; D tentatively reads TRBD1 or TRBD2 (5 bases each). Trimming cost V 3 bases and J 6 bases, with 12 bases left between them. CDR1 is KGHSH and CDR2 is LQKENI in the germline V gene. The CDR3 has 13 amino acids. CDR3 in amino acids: CASSPSSRVEQYF. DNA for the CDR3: TGTGCCAGCTCACCGTCTAGCAGGGTCGAGCAGTACTTC. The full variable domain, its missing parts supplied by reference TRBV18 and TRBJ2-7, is NAGVMQNPRHLVRRRGQEARLRCSPMKGHSHVYWYRQLPEEGLKFMVYLQKENIIDESGMPKERFSAEFPKEGPSILRIQQVVRGDSAAYFCASSPSSRVEQYFGPGTRLTVT.

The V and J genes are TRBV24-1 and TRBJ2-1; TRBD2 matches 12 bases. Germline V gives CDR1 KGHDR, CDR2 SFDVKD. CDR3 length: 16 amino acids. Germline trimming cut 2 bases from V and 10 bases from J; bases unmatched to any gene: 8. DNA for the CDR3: TGTGCCACCAGTGATTCGACTAGCGGGAGTGGTCAGGAGCAGTTCTTC. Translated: CATSDSTSGSGQEQFF.

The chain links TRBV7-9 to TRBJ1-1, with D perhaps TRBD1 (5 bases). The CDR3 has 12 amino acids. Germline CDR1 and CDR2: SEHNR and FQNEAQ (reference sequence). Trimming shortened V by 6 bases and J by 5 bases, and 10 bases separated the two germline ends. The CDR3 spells CASRTQGTEAFF. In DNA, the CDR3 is TGTGCCAGCAGGACTCAGGGAACTGAAGCTTTCTTT.

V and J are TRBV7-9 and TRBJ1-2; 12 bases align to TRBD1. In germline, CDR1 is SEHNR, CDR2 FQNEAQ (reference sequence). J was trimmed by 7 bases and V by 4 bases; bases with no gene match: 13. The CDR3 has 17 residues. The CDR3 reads CASSSPLGGQGASGYTF. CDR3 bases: TGTGCCAGCAGCTCTCCCCTAGGGGGACAGGGGGCAAGTGGCTACACCTTC.

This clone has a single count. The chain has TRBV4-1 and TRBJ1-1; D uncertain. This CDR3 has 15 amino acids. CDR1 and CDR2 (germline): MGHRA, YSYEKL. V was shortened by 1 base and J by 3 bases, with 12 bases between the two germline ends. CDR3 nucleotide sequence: TGCGCCAGCAGCCAAGGGGTAGGGTCGGACACTGAAGCTTTCTTT. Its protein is CASSQGVGSDTEAFF.

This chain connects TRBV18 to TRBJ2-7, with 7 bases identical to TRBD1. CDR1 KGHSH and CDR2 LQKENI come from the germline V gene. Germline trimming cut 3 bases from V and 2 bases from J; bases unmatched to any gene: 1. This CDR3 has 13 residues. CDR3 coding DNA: TGTGCCAGCTCACCGACAGGGACCTACGAGCAGTACTTC. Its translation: CASSPTGTYEQYF.

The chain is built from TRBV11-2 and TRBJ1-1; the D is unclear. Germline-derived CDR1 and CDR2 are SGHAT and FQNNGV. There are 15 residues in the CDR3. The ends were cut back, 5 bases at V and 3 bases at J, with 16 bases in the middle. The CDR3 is CASSPTSPRYTEAFF. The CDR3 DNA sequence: TGTGCCAGCAGCCCCACCAGTCCACGGTACACTGAAGCTTTCTTT.

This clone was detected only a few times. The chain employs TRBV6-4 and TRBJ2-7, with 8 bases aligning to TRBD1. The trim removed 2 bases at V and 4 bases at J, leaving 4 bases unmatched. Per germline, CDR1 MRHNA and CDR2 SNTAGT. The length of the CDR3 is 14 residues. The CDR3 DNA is TGTGCCAGCAGTGACGGACAGGGAGGATACGAGCAGTACTTC. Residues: CASSDGQGGYEQYF.

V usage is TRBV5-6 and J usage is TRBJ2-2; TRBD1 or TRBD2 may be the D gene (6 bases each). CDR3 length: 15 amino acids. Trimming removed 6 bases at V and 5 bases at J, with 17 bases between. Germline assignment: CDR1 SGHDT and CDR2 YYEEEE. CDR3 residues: CASTKTGAQTGELFF. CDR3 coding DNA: TGTGCCAGCACCAAGACGGGGGCGCAGACCGGGGAGCTGTTTTTT.

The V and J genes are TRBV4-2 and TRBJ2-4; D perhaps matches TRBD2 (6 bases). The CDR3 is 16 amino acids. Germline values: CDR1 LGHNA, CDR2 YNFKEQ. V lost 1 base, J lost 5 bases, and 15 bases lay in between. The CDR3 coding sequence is TGTGCCAGCAGCCAAGTTCGATCGGGAGACCAAAACATTCAGTACTTC. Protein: CASSQVRSGDQNIQYF.

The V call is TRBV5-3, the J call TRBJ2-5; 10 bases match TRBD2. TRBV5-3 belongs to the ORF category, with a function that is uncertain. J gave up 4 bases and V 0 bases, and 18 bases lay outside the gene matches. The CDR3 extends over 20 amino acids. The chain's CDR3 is CARSLEGIGSGGPGRETQYF. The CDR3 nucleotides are TGTGCCAGAAGCTTGGAAGGAATTGGTAGCGGGGGGCCGGGGAGAGAGACCCAGTACTTC.